This TCR beta chain was captured in a study of identical twins. Study-wide results and caveats: Carriage of fewer insertions was seen in abundant cord blood beta clonotypes, whereas memory repertoires showed none. Analyses based on zero insertions could be partly confounded by invariant MAIT and iNKT cells.

TCRdb reanalysed the 5' RACE reads using MiXCR and keeps one entry per CDR3 protein. The data hold around 480,000 distinct CDR3 sequences, with roughly an eighth observed a single time. The CDR3 consists of 16 residues. Germline V CDR1 and CDR2: KGHSY, FQNENV. V was shortened by 0 bases and J by 4 bases, with 13 bases between the two germline ends. This clonotype has more than one count but fewer than ten. Its antigen is not known. Each donor (without exception) was a healthy Caucasian. These data were also reused for a study on yellow fever vaccine responses in identical twins. That paper notes: Reported findings indicate that twins' vaccine T cell responses seemed partially convergent, partially personalized.

Source material: CD4+ T cells sorted from blood. This sequence originates from a woman aged 18-30 years in good health. V is TRBV16 and J is TRBJ2-1; D may be TRBD1 or TRBD2 (5 bases each). CDR3 protein: CASSQSRGFAYNEQFF. In nucleotides, the CDR3 is TGTGCCAGCAGCCAATCGAGGGGTTTCGCTTACAATGAGCAGTTCTTC.